This TCR beta chain was profiled in a study of Ad26.COV2.S vaccination and SARS-CoV-2 variants. Whole-study context: Administration of Ad26.COV2.S was intramuscular, either once or twice 56 days apart. The study, taken as a whole, reports: Measurements of TCR breadth and depth may have given underestimates of the total T cell responses.

This table comes from immunoSEQ multiplex PCR, and its TCRdb copy is limited to in-frame clones, with some not included. The table has 350,000 to 500,000 clones, roughly 89% seen once. V shed 4 bases and J shed 9 bases, with 25 bases lying between them. CDR1 is SGHAT, CDR2 FQNNGV, per germline. This CDR3 is 17 amino acids long. This clone was counted a few times. Its antigen is undetermined. Treatment given: some 19 received Ad26.COV2.S at low or high dose, single or two shots; several received placebo; per-sample allocation not given. All samples were drawn on day 63, counting from the first vaccine or placebo injection. Donation came from an adult in Boston who was aged 18-55 years. The vaccine antigen was prefusion-stabilized Wuhan SARS-CoV-2 spike.

The sequenced sample was peripheral blood, obtained in a trial of Ad26.COV2.S vaccine versus placebo. The rearrangement uses TRBV11-2 and TRBJ2-1; a possible D gene is TRBD2 (5 bases). This clonotype was obtained from a person aged 18-60 years who received the Ad26.COV2.S COVID-19 vaccine or a placebo. The CDR3 sequence: CASSSSSPGKRGGEQFF. The CDR3 DNA reads as TGTGCCAGCAGCTCTTCTTCCCCCGGGAAACGGGGTGGTGAGCAGTTCTTC.